Listed below are T cell receptor beta chains from one sample, sequenced in a study of T cell repertoires in cytomegalovirus infection. TCRdb called the reads again in MiXCR, with one record for every CDR3 protein. There are 60,000 to 75,000 distinct CDR3 sequences in the sample; 20% to 25% occur only once, and approximately 79% lies in the top ten. Antigens for these TCRs are unknown. The sequencing input was PBMCs, sequenced either directly or after in vitro stimulation (not recorded which). Receptors originate from a human donor in good health (CMV status not recorded). Some clones in this sample may be carry-over from other donors' samples. Both conserved end residues are part of each CDR3.

v_call	j_call	cdr3_length	cdr3_aa
TRBV29-1	TRBJ1-1	13	CSVPGQTNTEAFF
TRBV5-1	TRBJ1-6	15	CASSVAGTWNSPLHF
TRBV19	TRBJ1-5	13	CASTKQGLQPQHF
TRBV7-2	TRBJ2-5	11	CASSLRGTQYF
TRBV5-6	TRBJ2-1	18	CASSGWPSGSSSYNEQFF
TRBV28	TRBJ1-2	13	CASSAPVNYGYTF
TRBV7-2	TRBJ2-1	15	CASSRSGSSYNEQFF
TRBV18	TRBJ2-7	14	CASSPTDGRLEQYF
TRBV27	TRBJ1-6	15	CASSLYPGHGSPLHF
TRBV12-3/TRBV12-4	TRBJ1-1	11	CASSLGGLAFF
TRBV7-2	TRBJ1-2	13	CASSLHSGYGYTF
TRBV7-8	TRBJ2-1	14	CASSSKREGNEQFF
TRBV7-2	TRBJ2-5	14	CASSLRGWRETQYF
TRBV7-8	TRBJ2-2	16	CASSTRDSHLTGELFF
TRBV19	TRBJ1-5	13	CASSIGYTQPQHF
TRBV28	TRBJ2-6	18	CASSLRTGRNSGANVLTF